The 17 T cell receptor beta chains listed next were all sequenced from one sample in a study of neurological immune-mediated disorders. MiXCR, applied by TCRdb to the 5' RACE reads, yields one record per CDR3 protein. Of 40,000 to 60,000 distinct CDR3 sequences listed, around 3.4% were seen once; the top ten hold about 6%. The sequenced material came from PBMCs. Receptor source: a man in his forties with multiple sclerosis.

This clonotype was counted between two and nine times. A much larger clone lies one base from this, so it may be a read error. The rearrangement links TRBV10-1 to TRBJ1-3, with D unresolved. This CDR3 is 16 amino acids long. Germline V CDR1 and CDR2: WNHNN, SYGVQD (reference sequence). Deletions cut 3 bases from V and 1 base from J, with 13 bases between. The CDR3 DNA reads TGCGCCAGCAGTGATTACAGTTTGGAATCTGGAAACACCATATATTTT. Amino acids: CASSDYSLESGNTIYF.

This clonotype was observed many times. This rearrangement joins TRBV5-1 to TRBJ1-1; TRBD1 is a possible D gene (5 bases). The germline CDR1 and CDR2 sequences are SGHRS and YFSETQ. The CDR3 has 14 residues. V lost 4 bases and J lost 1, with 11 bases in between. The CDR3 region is CASSPQGGNTEAFF. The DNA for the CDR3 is TGCGCCAGCAGCCCCCAGGGAGGGAACACTGAAGCTTTCTTT.

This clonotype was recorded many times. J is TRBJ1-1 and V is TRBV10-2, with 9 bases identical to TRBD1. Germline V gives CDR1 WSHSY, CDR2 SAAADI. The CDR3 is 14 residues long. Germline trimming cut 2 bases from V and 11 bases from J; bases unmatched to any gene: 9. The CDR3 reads CASSENTGGGRAFF. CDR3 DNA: TGCGCCAGCAGTGAGAATACAGGGGGCGGAAGGGCTTTCTTT.

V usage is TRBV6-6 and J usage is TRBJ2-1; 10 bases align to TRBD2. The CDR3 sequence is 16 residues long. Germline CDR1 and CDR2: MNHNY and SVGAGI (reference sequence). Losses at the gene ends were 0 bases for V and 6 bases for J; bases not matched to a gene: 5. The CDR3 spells CASSYSSAGGSNEQFF. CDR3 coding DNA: TGTGCCAGCAGTTACTCATCAGCGGGGGGGAGCAATGAGCAGTTCTTC.

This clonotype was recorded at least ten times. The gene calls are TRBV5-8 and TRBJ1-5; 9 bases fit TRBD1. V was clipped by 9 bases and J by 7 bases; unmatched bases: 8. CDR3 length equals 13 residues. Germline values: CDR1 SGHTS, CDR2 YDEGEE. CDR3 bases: TGTGCCACCGAACAGGGGGCCGGACAGCCCCAGCATTTT. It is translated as CATEQGAGQPQHF.

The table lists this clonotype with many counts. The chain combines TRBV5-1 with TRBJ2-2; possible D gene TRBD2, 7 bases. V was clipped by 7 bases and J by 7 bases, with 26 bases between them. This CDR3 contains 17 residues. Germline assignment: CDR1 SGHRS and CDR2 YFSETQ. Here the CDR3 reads CASRDETLAGAGGELFF. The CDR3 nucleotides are TGCGCCAGCCGAGACGAGACCCTCGCGGGGGCCGGCGGGGAGCTGTTTTTT.

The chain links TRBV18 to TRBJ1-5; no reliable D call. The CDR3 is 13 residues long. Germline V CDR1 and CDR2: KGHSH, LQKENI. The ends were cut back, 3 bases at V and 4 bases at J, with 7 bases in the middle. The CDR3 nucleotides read TGTGCCAGCTCACCCTGGGAGAATCAGCCCCAGCATTTT. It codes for CASSPWENQPQHF.

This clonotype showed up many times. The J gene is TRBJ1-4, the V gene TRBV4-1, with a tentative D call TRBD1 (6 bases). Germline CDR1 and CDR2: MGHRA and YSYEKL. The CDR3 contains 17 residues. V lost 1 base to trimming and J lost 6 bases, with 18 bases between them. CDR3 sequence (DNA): TGCGCCAGCAGCCAAGGGGGCGGGGGGCGCGAGGATGAAAAACTGTTTTTT. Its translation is CASSQGGGGREDEKLFF.

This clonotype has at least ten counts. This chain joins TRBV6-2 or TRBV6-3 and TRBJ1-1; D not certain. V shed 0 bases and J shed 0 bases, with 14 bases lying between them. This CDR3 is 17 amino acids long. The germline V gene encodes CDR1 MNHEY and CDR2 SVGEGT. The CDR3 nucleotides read TGTGCCAGCAGTTACTCGAGGGCAGAACTTATGAACACTGAAGCTTTCTTT. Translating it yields CASSYSRAELMNTEAFF.

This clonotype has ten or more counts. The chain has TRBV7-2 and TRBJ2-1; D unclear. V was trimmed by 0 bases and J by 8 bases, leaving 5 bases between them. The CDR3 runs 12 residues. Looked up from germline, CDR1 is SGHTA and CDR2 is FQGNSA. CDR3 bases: TGTGCCAGCAGCTTAGCCGGACATGAGCAGTTCTTC. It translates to CASSLAGHEQFF.

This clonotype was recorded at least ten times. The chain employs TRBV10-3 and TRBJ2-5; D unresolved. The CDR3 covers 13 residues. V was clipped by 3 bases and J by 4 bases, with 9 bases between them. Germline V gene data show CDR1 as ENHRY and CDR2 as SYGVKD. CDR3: CAISDLTGETQYF. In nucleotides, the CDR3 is TGTGCCATCAGTGACCTGACGGGAGAGACCCAGTACTTC.

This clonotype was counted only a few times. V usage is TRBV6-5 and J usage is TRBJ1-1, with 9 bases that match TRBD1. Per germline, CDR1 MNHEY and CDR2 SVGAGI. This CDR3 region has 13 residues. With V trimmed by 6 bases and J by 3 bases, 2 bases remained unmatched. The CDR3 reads CASRTGGYTEAFF. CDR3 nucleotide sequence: TGTGCCAGCAGGACAGGGGGTTACACTGAAGCTTTCTTT.

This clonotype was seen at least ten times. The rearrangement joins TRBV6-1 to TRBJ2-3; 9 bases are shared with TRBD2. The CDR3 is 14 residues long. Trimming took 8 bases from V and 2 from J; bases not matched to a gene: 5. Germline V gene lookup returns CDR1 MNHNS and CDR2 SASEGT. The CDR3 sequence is CASELAGTTDTQYF. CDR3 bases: TGTGCCAGCGAGCTAGCGGGGACCACAGATACGCAGTATTTT.

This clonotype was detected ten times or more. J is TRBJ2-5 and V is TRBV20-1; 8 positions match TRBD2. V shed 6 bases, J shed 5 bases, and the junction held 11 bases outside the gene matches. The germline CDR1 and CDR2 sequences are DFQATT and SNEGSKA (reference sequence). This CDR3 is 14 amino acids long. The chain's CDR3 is CSALGLVRGETQYF. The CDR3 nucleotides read TGCAGTGCCCTGGGACTAGTCAGGGGCGAGACCCAGTACTTC.

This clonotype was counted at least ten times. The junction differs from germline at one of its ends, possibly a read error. The CDR3 loop is CASSLAAGQPQNF. The CDR3, as DNA: TGCGCCAGCAGCTTGGCCGCGGGTCAGCCCCAGAATTTT. The chain uses TRBV5-1 and TRBJ1-5; no reliable D call. The CDR3 spans 13 residues. CDR1 and CDR2 (germline): SGHRS, YFSETQ.

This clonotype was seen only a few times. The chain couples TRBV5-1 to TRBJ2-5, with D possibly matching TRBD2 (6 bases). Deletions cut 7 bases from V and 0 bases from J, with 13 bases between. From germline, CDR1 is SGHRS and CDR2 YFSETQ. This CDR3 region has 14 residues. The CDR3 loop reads CASRRGGDQETQYF. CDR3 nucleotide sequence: TGCGCCAGCCGAAGGGGAGGTGACCAAGAGACCCAGTACTTC.

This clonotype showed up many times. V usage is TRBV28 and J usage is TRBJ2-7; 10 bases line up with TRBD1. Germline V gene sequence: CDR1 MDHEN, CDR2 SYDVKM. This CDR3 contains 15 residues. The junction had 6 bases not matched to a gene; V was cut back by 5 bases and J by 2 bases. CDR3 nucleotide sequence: TGTGCCAGCAGTGAACCAGGGACAGGGGCCTACGAGCAGTACTTC. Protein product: CASSEPGTGAYEQYF.